This record concerns one T cell receptor beta chain sequence. The antigen it binds to is not known. Base qualities are not provided; no much larger clone lies one nucleotide away. In the germline V gene, CDR1 corresponds to MDHEN and CDR2 to SYDVKM. Including cysteine and phenylalanine, the CDR3 has 21 amino acids. CDR3 DNA is the only sequence kept; it has 63 bases, read in frame from the first base. V lost 5 bases and J lost 4 bases; the stretch between them is 35 bases long. This entry belongs to a study of blood T cell repertoires in COVID-19 (dated by TCRdb to the early 2020s). About the study as a whole: Collaborator samples came from the United States, Italy and Spain and covered acute and convalescent phases of COVID-19. The material from the prospective study consisted of cDNA or gDNA derived from T cells, B-cell-depleted T cells, or PBMCs. Deeply sampled blood TCRbeta repertoires from subjects exposed to, actively infected with, or recovered from COVID-19 were included in the dataset. The repertoires were made available in a free public database intended to serve as a resource for research on the immune response to SARS-CoV-2. The samples were drawn from two sources: the first 160 participants of the ongoing ImmuneRACE study, and approximately 1,300 subjects contributed by 6 global collaborators. The sample metadata nearly always contained a de-identified subject ID, COVID-19 status, age in years and sex. HLA class I and class II types, where available, came from metadata supplied by the sample provider rather than from assay-based typing. Findings and caveats that apply to the study as a whole: The amount of clinical and demographic metadata varied by source and participant and was provided uncurated.

At one collaborating source in Seattle, patients were enrolled during active infection and were followed longitudinally through the course of disease. Collaborating institutions collected whole blood in K2EDTA tubes following their own protocols. For TCRbeta analysis, collaborators shipped samples as frozen whole blood, isolated PBMCs, or DNA extracted from either of those sample types. The immunoSEQ Assay, a bias-controlled multiplex PCR, was used to amplify TCRbeta CDR3 regions from genomic DNA. The original methods were these. Within the assay, amplification of reference gene primers was used to estimate how many nucleated cells each sample contained. To quantify the absolute abundance of each unique TCRbeta CDR3 rearrangement, sequence reads were collapsed and filtered. For each sample, productive Simpson clonality was calculated by taking the square root of Simpson's diversity index across productive rearrangements. TCRdb took this table from immuneACCESS and kept in-frame rearrangements with V and J called. Such tables lack part of the clones; where checked against another copy, unresolved V genes explain under half of the gap, and the rest is unexplained. The DNA gave D and trimming, while V, J and clone size come from that table. The sample includes approximately 300,000 clones, with almost 90% observed a single time. The ten largest clones add up to around 0.96% of the sample.

This clonotype was obtained from a woman in her 40s with COVID-19, enrolled during active disease. Sequencing was done on a sample of peripheral blood. In this chain, TRBV28 is recombined with TRBJ1-1; TRBD1 might be the D gene, on 6 matching bases. The CDR3 region reads CASSLPVGGGGLIGISTEAFF. The base sequence is TGTGCCAGCAGTCTCCCTGTGGGGGGCGGGGGGCTTATCGGGATCAGCACTGAAGCTTTCTTT.